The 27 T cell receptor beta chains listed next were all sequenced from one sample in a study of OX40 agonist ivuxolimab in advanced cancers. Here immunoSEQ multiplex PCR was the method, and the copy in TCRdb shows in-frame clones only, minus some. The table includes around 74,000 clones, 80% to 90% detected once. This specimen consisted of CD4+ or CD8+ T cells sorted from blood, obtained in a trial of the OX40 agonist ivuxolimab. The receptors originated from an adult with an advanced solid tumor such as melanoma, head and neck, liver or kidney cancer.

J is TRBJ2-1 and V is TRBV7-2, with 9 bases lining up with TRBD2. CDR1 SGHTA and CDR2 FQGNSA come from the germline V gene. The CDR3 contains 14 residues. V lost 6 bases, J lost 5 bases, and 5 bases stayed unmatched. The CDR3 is CASSQVAGDNEQFF. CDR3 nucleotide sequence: TGTGCCAGCAGTCAGGTAGCGGGGGACAATGAGCAGTTCTTC.

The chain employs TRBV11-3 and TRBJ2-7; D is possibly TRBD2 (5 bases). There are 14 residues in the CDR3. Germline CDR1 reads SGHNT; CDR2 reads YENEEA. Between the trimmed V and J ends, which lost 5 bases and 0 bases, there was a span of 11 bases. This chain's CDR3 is CASSPPGVSYEQYF. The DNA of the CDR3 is TGTGCCAGCAGCCCCCCCGGGGTCTCCTACGAGCAGTACTTC.

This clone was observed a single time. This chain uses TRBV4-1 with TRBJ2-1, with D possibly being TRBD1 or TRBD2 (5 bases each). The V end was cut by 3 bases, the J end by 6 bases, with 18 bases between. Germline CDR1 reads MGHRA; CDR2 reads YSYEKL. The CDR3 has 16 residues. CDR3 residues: CASSHQQDGDGNEQFF. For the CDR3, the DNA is TGCGCCAGCAGCCACCAACAAGACGGGGACGGCAATGAGCAGTTCTTC.

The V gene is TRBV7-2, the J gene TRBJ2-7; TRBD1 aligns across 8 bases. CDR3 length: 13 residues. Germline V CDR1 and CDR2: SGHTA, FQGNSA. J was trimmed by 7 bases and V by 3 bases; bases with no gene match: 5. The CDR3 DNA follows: TGTGCCAGCAGCTTGCAGGGGGCGTGGGAGCAGTACTTC. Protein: CASSLQGAWEQYF.

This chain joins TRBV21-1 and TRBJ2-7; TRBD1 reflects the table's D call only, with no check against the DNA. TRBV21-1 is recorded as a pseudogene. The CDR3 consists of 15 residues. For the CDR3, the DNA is TGTGCCAGCAGCATCCCGGACAGGGGGCCTTTCGGGCAGTACTTC. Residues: CASSIPDRGPFGQYF.

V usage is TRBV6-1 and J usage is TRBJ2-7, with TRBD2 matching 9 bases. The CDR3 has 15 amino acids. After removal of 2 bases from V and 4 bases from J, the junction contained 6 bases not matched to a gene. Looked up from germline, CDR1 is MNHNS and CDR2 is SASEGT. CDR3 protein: CASSEYPSGIYEQYF. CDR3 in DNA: TGTGCCAGCAGTGAATATCCTAGCGGGATATACGAGCAGTACTTC.

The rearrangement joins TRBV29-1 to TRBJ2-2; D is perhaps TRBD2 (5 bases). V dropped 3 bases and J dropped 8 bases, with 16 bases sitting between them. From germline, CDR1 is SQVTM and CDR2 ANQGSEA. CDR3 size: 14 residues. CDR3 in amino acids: CSVEADYPRGELFF. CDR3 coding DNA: TGCAGCGTTGAGGCTGACTACCCCCGGGGGGAGCTGTTTTTT.

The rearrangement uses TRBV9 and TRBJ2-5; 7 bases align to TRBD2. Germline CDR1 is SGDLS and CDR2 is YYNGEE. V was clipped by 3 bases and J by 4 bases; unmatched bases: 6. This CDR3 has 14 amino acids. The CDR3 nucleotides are TGTGCCAGCAGCGGTACTAGCGCGGGAGAGACCCAGTACTTC. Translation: CASSGTSAGETQYF.

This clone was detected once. The DNA of the CDR3 is TGTGCCAGCAGTTACTCTTTAGCGGGAGCCTACGAGCAGTACTTC. Translated: CASSYSLAGAYEQYF. The chain is built from TRBV6-5 and TRBJ2-7, with 9 bases matching TRBD2. Per germline, CDR1 MNHEY and CDR2 SVGAGI. With V trimmed by 0 bases and J by 2 bases, 2 bases remained unmatched. The CDR3 runs 15 residues.

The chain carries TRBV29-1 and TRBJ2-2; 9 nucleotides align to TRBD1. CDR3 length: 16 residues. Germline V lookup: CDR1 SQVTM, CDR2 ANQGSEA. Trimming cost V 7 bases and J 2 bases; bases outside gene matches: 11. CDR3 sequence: CSAKQGASVNTGELFF. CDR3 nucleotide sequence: TGCAGCGCGAAACAGGGGGCGAGTGTAAACACCGGGGAGCTGTTTTTT.

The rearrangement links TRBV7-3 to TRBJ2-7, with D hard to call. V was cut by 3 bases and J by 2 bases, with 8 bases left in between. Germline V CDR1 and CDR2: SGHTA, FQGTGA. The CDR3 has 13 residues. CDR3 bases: TGTGCCAGCAGCTTCGGCGGAGCCTACGAGCAGTACTTC. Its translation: CASSFGGAYEQYF.

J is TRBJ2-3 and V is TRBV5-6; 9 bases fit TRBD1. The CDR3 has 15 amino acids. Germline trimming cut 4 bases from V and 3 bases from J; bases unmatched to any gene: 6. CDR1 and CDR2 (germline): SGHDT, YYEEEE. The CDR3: CASSPGQGRTDTQYF. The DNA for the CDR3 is TGTGCCAGCAGCCCGGGACAGGGACGAACAGATACGCAGTATTTT.

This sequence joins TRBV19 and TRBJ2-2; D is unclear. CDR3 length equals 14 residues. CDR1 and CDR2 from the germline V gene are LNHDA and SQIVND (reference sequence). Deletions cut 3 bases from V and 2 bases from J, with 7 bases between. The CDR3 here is CASSIERNTGELFF. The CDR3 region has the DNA TGTGCCAGTAGTATTGAAAGAAACACCGGGGAGCTGTTTTTT.

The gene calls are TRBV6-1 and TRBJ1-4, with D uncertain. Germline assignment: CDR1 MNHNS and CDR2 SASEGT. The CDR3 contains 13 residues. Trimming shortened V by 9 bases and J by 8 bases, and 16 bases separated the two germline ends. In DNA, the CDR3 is TGTGCCAGTCTTGGGGAAGTAGGAGAAAAACTGTTTTTT. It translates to CASLGEVGEKLFF.

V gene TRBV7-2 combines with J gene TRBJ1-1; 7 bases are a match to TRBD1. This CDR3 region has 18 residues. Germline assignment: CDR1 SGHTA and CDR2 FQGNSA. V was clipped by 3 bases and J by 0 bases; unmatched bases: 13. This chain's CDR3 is CASSFAPGQIAMNTEAFF. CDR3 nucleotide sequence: TGTGCCAGCAGCTTTGCCCCGGGACAGATAGCCATGAACACTGAAGCTTTCTTT.

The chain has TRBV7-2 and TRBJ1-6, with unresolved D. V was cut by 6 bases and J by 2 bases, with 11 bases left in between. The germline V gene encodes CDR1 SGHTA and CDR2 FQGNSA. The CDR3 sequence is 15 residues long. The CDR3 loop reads CASRLPGTYNSPLHF. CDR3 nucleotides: TGTGCCAGCAGGCTTCCCGGGACCTATAATTCACCCCTCCACTTT.

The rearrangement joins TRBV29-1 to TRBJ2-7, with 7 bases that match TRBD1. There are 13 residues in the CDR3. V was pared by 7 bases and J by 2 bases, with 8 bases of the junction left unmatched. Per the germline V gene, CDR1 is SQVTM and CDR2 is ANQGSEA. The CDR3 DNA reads TGCAGCGCCCTAGGCAGGGGGACCTACGAGCAGTACTTC. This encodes CSALGRGTYEQYF.

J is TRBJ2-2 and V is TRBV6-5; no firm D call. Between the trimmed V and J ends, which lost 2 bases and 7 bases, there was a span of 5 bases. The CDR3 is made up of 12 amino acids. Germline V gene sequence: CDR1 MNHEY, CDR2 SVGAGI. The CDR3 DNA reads TGTGCCAGCAGTTACGGTATCGGGGAGCTGTTTTTT. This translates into CASSYGIGELFF.

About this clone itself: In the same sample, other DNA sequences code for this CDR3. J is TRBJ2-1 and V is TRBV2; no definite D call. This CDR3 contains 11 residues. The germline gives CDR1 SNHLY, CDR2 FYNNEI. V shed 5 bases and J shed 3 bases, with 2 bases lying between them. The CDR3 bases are TGTGCCAGCAGTCTCTACAATGAGCAGTTCTTC. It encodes CASSLYNEQFF.

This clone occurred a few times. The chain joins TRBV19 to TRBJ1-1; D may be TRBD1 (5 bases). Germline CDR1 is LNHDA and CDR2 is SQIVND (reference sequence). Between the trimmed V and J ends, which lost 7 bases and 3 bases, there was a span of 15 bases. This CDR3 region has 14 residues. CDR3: CASTMLGRDTEAFF. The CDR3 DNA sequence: TGTGCCAGTACCATGCTGGGGCGCGACACTGAAGCTTTCTTT.

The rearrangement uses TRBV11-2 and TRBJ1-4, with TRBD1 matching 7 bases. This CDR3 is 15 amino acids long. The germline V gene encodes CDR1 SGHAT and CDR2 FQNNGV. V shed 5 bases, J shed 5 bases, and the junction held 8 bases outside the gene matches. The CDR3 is CASSPRQGLNEKLFF. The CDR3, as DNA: TGTGCCAGCAGCCCCAGACAGGGCCTAAATGAAAAACTGTTTTTT.

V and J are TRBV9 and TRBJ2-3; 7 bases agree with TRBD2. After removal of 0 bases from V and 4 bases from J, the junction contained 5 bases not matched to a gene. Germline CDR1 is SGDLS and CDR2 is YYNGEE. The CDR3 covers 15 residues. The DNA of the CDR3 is TGTGCCAGCAGCGTAGTCGGGGGGAGCGCAGATACGCAGTATTTT. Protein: CASSVVGGSADTQYF.

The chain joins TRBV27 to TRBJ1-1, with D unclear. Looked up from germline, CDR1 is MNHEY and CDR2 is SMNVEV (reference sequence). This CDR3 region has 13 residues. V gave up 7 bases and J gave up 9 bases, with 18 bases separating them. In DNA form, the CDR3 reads TGTGCCAGCATGAATACACCGGCAGAGCAAGCTTTCTTT. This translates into CASMNTPAEQAFF.

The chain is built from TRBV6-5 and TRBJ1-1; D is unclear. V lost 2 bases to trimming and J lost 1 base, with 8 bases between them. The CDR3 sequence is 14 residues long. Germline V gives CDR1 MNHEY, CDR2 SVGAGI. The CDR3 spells CASSYLPANTEAFF. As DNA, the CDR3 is TGTGCCAGCAGTTACCTTCCAGCGAACACTGAAGCTTTCTTT.

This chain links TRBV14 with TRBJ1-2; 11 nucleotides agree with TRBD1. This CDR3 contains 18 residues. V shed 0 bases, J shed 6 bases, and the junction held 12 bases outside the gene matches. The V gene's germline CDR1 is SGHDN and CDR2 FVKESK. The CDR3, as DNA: TGTGCCAGCAGCCAAGAATCGAGGCGGACAGGGGGCACAGATGGCTACACCTTC. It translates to CASSQESRRTGGTDGYTF. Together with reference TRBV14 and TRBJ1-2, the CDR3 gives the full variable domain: EAGVTQFPSHSVIEKGQTVTLRCDPISGHDNLYWYRRVMGKEIKFLLHFVKESKQDESGMPNNRFLAERTGGTYSTLKVQPAELEDSGVYFCASSQESRRTGGTDGYTFGSGTRLTVV.

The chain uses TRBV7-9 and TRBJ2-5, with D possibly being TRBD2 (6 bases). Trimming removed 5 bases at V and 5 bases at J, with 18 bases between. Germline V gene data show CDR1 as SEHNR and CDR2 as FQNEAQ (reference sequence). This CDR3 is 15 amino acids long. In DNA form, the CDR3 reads TGTGCCAGCAGCCCTCAAGGAGGGGTAAGGGAGACCCAGTACTTC. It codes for CASSPQGGVRETQYF.

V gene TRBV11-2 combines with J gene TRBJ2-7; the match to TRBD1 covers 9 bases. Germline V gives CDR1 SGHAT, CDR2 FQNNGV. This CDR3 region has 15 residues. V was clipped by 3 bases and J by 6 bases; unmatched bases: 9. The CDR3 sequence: CASSFPGQGSGEQYF. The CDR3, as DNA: TGTGCCAGCAGCTTCCCGGGACAGGGAAGTGGCGAGCAGTACTTC.